Reported below is one T cell receptor (beta chain). The target antigen is unknown. This record comes from a study of T cells after posttransplantation cyclophosphamide. The table came from immunoSEQ multiplex PCR; TCRdb's copy has only in-frame clones and leaves some out. The data contain some 64,000 clones, just under 95% of them singletons. Germline lookup yields CDR1 KGHSH and CDR2 LQKENI. The length of the CDR3 is 15 residues. V was trimmed by 1 base and J by 3 bases, leaving 9 bases between them. Study-wide findings and caveats: Skin or GI-infiltrating T cells shared few TRB sequences with blood. Later post-transplant blood repertoires were often dominated by donor CD8+ memory clones.

On the day of bone marrow donation, the related graft donor provided peripheral blood. This receptor was taken from a woman younger than 45 in good health and a related stem cell transplant donor. V gene TRBV18 combines with J gene TRBJ2-2; either TRBD1 or TRBD2 may supply D (5 bases each). Sample: PBMCs. CDR3 sequence reads: CASSPRRGDTGELFF. CDR3 coding DNA: TGTGCCAGCTCACCACGCCGAGGGGACACCGGGGAGCTGTTTTTT. Using reference TRBV18 and TRBJ2-2 for the parts outside the CDR3, the full variable domain is NAGVMQNPRHLVRRRGQEARLRCSPMKGHSHVYWYRQLPEEGLKFMVYLQKENIIDESGMPKERFSAEFPKEGPSILRIQQVVRGDSAAYFCASSPRRGDTGELFFGEGSRLTVL.